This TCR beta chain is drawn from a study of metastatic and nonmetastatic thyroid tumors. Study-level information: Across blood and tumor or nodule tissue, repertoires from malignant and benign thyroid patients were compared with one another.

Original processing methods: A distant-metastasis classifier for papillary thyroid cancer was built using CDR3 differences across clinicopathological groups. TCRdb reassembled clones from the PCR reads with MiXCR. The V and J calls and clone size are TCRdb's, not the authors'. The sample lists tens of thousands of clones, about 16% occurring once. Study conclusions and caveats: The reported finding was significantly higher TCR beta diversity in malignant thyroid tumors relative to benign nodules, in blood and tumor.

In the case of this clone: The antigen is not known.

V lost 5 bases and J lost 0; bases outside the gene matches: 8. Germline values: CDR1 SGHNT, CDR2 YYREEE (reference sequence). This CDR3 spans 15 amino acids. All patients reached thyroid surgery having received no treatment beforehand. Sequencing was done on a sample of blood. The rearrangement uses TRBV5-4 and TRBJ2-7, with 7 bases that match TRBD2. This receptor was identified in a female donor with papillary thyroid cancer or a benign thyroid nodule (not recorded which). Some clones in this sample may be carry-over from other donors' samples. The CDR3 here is CASSPGTGGSYEQYF. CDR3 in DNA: TGTGCCAGCAGTCCCGGAACGGGGGGCTCCTACGAGCAGTACTTC. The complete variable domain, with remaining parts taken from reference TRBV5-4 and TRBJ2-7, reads ETGVTQSPTHLIKTRGQQVTLRCSSQSGHNTVSWYQQALGQGPQFIFQYYREEENGRGNFPPRFSGLQFPNYSSELNVNALELDDSALYLCASSPGTGGSYEQYFGPGTRLTVT.